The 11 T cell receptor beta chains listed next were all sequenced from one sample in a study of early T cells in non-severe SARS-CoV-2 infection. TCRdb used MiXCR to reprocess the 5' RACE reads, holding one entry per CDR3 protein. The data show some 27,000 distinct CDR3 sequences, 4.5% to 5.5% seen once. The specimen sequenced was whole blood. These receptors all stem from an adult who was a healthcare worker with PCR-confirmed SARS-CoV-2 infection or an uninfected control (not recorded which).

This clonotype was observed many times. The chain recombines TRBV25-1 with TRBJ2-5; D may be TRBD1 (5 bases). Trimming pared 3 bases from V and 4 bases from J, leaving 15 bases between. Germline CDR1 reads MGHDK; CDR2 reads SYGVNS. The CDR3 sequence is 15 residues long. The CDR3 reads CASSDIRQGRETQYF. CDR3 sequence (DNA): TGTGCCAGCAGTGACATACGGCAGGGTAGAGAGACCCAGTACTTC.

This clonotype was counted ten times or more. The CDR3 is CASSATRGNQPQHF. The CDR3 DNA reads TGTGCCAGTAGTGCAACGAGGGGGAATCAGCCCCAGCATTTT. The gene calls are TRBV19 and TRBJ1-5; D perhaps matches TRBD1 (6 bases). Trimming removed 5 bases at V and 4 bases at J, with 12 bases between. The CDR3 sequence is 14 residues long. CDR1 is LNHDA, CDR2 SQIVND, per germline (reference sequence).

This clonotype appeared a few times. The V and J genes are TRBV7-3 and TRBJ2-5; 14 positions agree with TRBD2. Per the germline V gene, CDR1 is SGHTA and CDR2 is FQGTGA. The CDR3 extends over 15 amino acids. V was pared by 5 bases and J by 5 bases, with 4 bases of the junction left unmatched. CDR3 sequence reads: CASSTTSGREETQYF. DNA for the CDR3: TGTGCCAGCAGCACGACTAGCGGGAGGGAGGAGACCCAGTACTTC. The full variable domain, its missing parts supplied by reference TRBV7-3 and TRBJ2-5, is GAGVSQTPSNKVTEKGKYVELRCDPISGHTALYWYRQSLGQGPEFLIYFQGTGAADDSGLPNDRFFAVRPEGSVSTLKIQRTERGDSAVYLCASSTTSGREETQYFGPGTRLLVL.

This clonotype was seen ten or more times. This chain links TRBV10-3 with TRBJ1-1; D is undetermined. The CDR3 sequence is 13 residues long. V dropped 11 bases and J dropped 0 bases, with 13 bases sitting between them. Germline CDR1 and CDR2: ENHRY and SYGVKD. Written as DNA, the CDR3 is TGTGCCTCCGGCGGATTTATGAACACTGAAGCTTTCTTT. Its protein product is CASGGFMNTEAFF.

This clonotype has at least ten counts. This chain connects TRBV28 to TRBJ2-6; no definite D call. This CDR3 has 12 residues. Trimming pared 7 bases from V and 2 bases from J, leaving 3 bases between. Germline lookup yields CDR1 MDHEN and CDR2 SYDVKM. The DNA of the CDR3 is TGTGCCAGCACTGCTGGGGCCAACGTCCTGACTTTC. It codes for CASTAGANVLTF.

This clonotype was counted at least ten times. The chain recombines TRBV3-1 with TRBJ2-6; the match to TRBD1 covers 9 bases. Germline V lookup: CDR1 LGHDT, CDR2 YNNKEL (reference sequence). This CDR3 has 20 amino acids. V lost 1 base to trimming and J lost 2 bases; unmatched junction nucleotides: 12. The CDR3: CASSQVLPGTGYPGANVLTF. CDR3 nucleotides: TGTGCCAGCAGCCAAGTCCTCCCCGGGACAGGGTATCCTGGGGCCAACGTCCTGACTTTC.

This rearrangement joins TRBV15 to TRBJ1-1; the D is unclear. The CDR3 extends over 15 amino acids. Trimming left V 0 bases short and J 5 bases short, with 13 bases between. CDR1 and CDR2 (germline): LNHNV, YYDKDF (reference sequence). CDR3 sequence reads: CATSRDEGWLTEAFF. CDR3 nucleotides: TGTGCCACCAGCAGAGATGAGGGCTGGCTGACTGAAGCTTTCTTT.

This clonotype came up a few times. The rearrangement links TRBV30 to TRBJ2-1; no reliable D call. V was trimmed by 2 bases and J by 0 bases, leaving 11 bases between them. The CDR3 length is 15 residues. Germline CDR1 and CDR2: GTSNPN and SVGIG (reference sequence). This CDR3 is CAWSLDTRSYNEQFF. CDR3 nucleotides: TGTGCCTGGAGTCTAGACACCCGCTCCTACAATGAGCAGTTCTTC. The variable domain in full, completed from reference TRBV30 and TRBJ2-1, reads SQTIHQWPATLVQPVGSPLSLECTVEGTSNPNLYWYRQAAGRGLQLLFYSVGIGQISSEVPQNLSASRPQDRQFILSSKKLLLSDSGFYLCAWSLDTRSYNEQFFGPGTRLTVL.

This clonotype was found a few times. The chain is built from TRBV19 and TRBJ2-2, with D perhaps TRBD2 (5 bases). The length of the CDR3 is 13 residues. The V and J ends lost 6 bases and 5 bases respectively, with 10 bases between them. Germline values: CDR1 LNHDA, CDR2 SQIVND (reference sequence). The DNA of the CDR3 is TGTGCCAGTAGCCCCCGGAGGACCGGGGAGCTGTTTTTT. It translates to CASSPRRTGELFF.

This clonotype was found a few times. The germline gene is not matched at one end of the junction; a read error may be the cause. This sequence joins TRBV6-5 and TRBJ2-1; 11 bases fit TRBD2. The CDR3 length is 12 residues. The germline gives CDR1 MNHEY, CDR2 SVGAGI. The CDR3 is CASSYPGLAEVF. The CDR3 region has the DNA TGTGCCAGCAGTTACCCGGGACTAGCGGAGGTCTTC.

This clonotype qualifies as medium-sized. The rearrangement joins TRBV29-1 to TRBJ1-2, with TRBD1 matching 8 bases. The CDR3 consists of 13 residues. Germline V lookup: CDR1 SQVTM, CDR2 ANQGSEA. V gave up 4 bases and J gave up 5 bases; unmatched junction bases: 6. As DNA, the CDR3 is TGCAGCGTTGGGACAGGGAAGGAGTATGGCTACACCTTC. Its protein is CSVGTGKEYGYTF.